Each of the 16 T cell receptor beta chains below was sequenced from the same sample in a study of graft-versus-host responses after intestinal transplantation. Antigen specificity for these receptors is unknown. Assay: immunoSEQ multiplex PCR; the TCRdb copy retains only in-frame clones and omits some. The sample lists 100,000 to 130,000 clones, roughly 90% occurring once. Sequencing was performed on unstimulated CD4+ T cells sorted from spleen or lymph node cells, taken before transplant. The source is a human donor who was the organ donor for an intestinal transplant.

This chain links TRBV9 with TRBJ2-2; D uncertain. Per the germline V gene, CDR1 is SGDLS and CDR2 is YYNGEE. Trimming stripped 0 bases from V and 3 bases from J, with 12 bases between. The CDR3 spans 16 residues. The CDR3 loop is CASSVDHSSYTGELFF. The CDR3 DNA is TGTGCCAGCAGCGTAGACCACAGTAGCTACACCGGGGAGCTGTTTTTT.

This chain joins TRBV18 and TRBJ2-5; D gene uncertain. The CDR3 contains 14 residues. V dropped 2 bases and J dropped 2 bases, with 9 bases sitting between them. Germline V gene sequence: CDR1 KGHSH, CDR2 LQKENI. The CDR3: CASSPKGWQETQYF. DNA for the CDR3: TGTGCCAGCTCACCAAAGGGTTGGCAAGAGACCCAGTACTTC.

The chain combines TRBV4-1 with TRBJ2-4, with a possible D match to TRBD1 (5 bases). Deletions cut 1 base from V and 1 base from J, with 8 bases between. The CDR3 consists of 15 residues. The germline CDR1 and CDR2 sequences are MGHRA and YSYEKL. CDR3 coding DNA: TGCGCCAGCAGCCAAGTCCCAGGGGCCAAAAACATTCAGTACTTC. Translation: CASSQVPGAKNIQYF.

For this clone: The sample carries other DNA sequences with the same CDR3. This sequence joins TRBV18 and TRBJ1-1; 7 bases are a match to TRBD1. The CDR3 contains 14 residues. V was pared by 6 bases and J by 3 bases, with 7 bases of the junction left unmatched. Germline loops: CDR1 KGHSH, CDR2 LQKENI. CDR3 coding DNA: TGTGCCAGCTCCCCGAGACAGGGCCACACTGAAGCTTTCTTT. Translating it yields CASSPRQGHTEAFF.

The V call is TRBV5-1, the J call TRBJ2-2; possibly TRBD1 for D (6 bases). This CDR3 region has 18 residues. The V end was cut by 4 bases, the J end by 0 bases, with 19 bases between. Per the germline V gene, CDR1 is SGHRS and CDR2 is YFSETQ. The CDR3 reads CASSTPLDRPANTGELFF. The CDR3 nucleotides read TGCGCCAGCAGCACCCCCCTCGACAGGCCCGCGAACACCGGGGAGCTGTTTTTT.

V usage is TRBV4-1 and J usage is TRBJ2-7; TRBD1 is a possible D gene (5 bases). CDR3 length equals 16 residues. The germline V gene has CDR1 MGHRA and CDR2 YSYEKL. V lost 0 bases and J lost 3, with 15 bases in between. The CDR3: CASSQDRNRPLYEQYF. The CDR3 coding sequence is TGCGCCAGCAGCCAAGATCGAAACAGGCCCCTCTACGAGCAGTACTTC.

The chain joins TRBV9 to TRBJ1-1; 7 bases map to TRBD1. The CDR3 spans 15 residues. Germline V gene data show CDR1 as SGDLS and CDR2 as YYNGEE. With V trimmed by 3 bases and J by 4 bases, 9 bases remained unmatched. This CDR3 reads CASSALTGRSTEAFF. The CDR3 DNA reads TGTGCCAGCAGCGCCTTGACAGGGAGGAGCACTGAAGCTTTCTTT.

CDR3 sequence reads: CASSLGAYLRVTDTQYF. CDR3 in DNA: TGTGCCAGCAGCTTAGGGGCTTACCTAAGAGTCACAGATACGCAGTATTTT. The chain couples TRBV11-3 to TRBJ2-3; D not certain. Trimming stripped 1 base from V and 2 bases from J, with 16 bases between. Germline values: CDR1 SGHNT, CDR2 YENEEA. This CDR3 contains 17 residues.

The CDR3 here is CASNSPVPNYGYTF. DNA for the CDR3: TGTGCCAGCAATAGCCCCGTGCCTAACTATGGCTACACCTTC. The chain couples TRBV6-1 to TRBJ1-2; D unclear. This CDR3 spans 14 amino acids. Between the trimmed V and J ends, which lost 7 bases and 0 bases, there was a span of 12 bases. Germline lookup yields CDR1 MNHNS and CDR2 SASEGT.

The CDR3 DNA is TGTGCCAGCTCACCTCTCACTGGGACTAGCGGGAGAGGGAAGCAGTTCTTC. This codes for CASSPLTGTSGRGKQFF. This rearrangement joins TRBV18 to TRBJ2-1, with 14 bases fitting TRBD2. Germline CDR1 and CDR2: KGHSH and LQKENI. The CDR3 has 17 amino acids. Trimming at V came to 3 bases and at J to 11 bases, leaving 12 bases not matched to a gene.

In this sample, this clone turned up a few times. In the same sample, other DNA sequences code for this CDR3. The chain couples TRBV6-5 to TRBJ1-3; 8 nucleotides agree with TRBD1. Per germline, CDR1 MNHEY and CDR2 SVGAGI. The V gene end was trimmed by 7 bases and the J gene end by 1 base; junction bases not matched to a gene: 3. The CDR3 is 14 amino acids. The chain's CDR3 is CASTTGGSGNTIYF. CDR3 nucleotide sequence: TGTGCCAGCACTACAGGGGGTTCTGGAAACACCATATATTTT.

This clone was seen more than once but under ten times. This chain joins TRBV11-3 and TRBJ2-1; 9 bases map to TRBD2. The CDR3 extends over 18 amino acids. V was pared by 1 base and J by 5 bases, with 12 bases of the junction left unmatched. CDR1 and CDR2 from the germline V gene are SGHNT and YENEEA. CDR3 in DNA: TGTGCCAGCAGCTTAGCGGGAGGGGCTAGCGGGGCGGACAATGAGCAGTTCTTC. This encodes CASSLAGGASGADNEQFF.

This chain connects TRBV19 to TRBJ1-5; 7 nucleotides agree with TRBD1. In germline, CDR1 is LNHDA, CDR2 SQIVND (reference sequence). The V segment lost 3 bases and the J segment 6 bases; nucleotides outside the gene matches: 8. This CDR3 region has 15 residues. CDR3 in amino acids: CASSIGQVPGQPQHF. The CDR3 nucleotides read TGTGCCAGTAGTATCGGACAGGTCCCTGGTCAGCCCCAGCATTTT.

This clone was observed a single time. The chain combines TRBV7-2 with TRBJ1-3; possible D gene TRBD1, 5 bases. V was pared by 1 base and J by 0 bases, with 7 bases between. The length of the CDR3 is 15 residues. The V gene's germline CDR1 is SGHTA and CDR2 FQGNSA. CDR3 nucleotide sequence: TGTGCCAGCAGCTTAGTAGGGACCTCTGGAAACACCATATATTTT. This translates into CASSLVGTSGNTIYF.

The gene calls are TRBV9 and TRBJ2-1; no clear D gene. The CDR3 contains 13 residues. Germline loops: CDR1 SGDLS, CDR2 YYNGEE. V dropped 7 bases and J dropped 0 bases, with 8 bases sitting between them. The CDR3 loop is CASSGISYNEQFF. CDR3 in DNA: TGTGCCAGCTCCGGCATCTCCTACAATGAGCAGTTCTTC.

J is TRBJ2-2 and V is TRBV6-6; perhaps TRBD2 as D (5 bases). The germline V gene encodes CDR1 MNHNY and CDR2 SVGAGI (reference sequence). V was pared by 5 bases and J by 2 bases, with 12 bases between. This CDR3 has 15 residues. The CDR3 here is CASSPHGLNTGELFF. The CDR3 DNA follows: TGTGCCAGCAGTCCCCATGGACTCAACACCGGGGAGCTGTTTTTT.